This TCR beta chain was retrieved from a study of blood T cell repertoires in COVID-19. Study overall: Both acute and convalescent COVID-19 samples were obtained from the United States, Italy and Spain. From T cells, B-cell-depleted T cells, or PBMCs came the material, which was cDNA or gDNA.

This CDR3 has 14 amino acids. Trimming took 6 bases from V and 0 from J, leaving 9 bases between them. The germline gives CDR1 SEHNR, CDR2 FQNEAQ (reference sequence). Using immunoSEQ multiplex PCR, the repertoire was profiled, and TCRdb retains in-frame clones only, with some absent. The sample lists 150,000 or so clones, 80% to 90% occurring once. This TCR was sampled from a human donor in a cohort sampled during active COVID-19. The chain has TRBV7-9 and TRBJ2-1; D not resolved. Sequenced input: peripheral blood. As DNA, the CDR3 is TGTGCCAGCAGGATCGACTCCTCCTACAATGAGCAGTTCTTC. Encoded protein: CASRIDSSYNEQFF.